This TCR beta chain was captured by sequencing in a study of blood T cell repertoires in COVID-19 (dated by TCRdb to 2018 to 2021). Concerning the study at large: Collaborator samples came from the United States, Italy and Spain and covered acute and convalescent phases of COVID-19. The prospective study material was composed of cDNA or gDNA derived from T cells, B-cell-depleted T cells, or PBMCs. The dataset comprised deeply sampled blood TCRbeta repertoires from subjects exposed to, actively infected with, or recovered from COVID-19. A freely available public database, intended as a resource for researchers studying the immune response to SARS-CoV-2, is where the repertoires were released. The samples were drawn from two sources: the first 160 participants of the ongoing ImmuneRACE study, and 1,000 to 1,500 subjects contributed by 6 global collaborators. Sample metadata almost always included a de-identified subject ID, COVID-19 status, age in years and sex. Where available, HLA class I and class II types were taken from metadata supplied by the sample provider and were not determined by assay-based typing.

In Seattle, one collaborating source enrolled patients while the infection was active and tracked those patients longitudinally over the course of disease. Collaborating institutions collected whole blood in K2EDTA tubes following their own protocols. Collaborator samples were shipped for TCRbeta analysis as frozen whole blood, isolated PBMCs, or DNA extracted from either sample type. Details on this clone: Its antigen remains undetermined. No base qualities exist here, and no much larger clone lies one base off it.

The immunoSEQ Assay, a bias-controlled multiplex PCR, was used to amplify TCRbeta CDR3 regions from genomic DNA. The paper's data handling went like this. Within the assay, amplification of reference gene primers was used to estimate how many nucleated cells each sample contained. Sequence reads were collapsed and filtered to measure the absolute abundance of every unique TCRbeta CDR3 rearrangement. For each sample, productive Simpson clonality was calculated as the square root of Simpson's diversity index over productive rearrangements. TCRdb retrieved this table from immuneACCESS and kept in-frame rearrangements only. Not all clones are present; in checked studies, unresolved V genes account for under half, and no reason is known for the remainder. Clone size and the V and J calls come from that table; the DNA yielded D and trimming. The sample yields over 200,000 clones; approximately 91% were counted once. The ten most abundant clones make up under 3% of the sample.

V is pared back by 2 bases and J by 7 bases, with 11 bases lying between the germline termini. From cysteine to phenylalanine, the CDR3 is 13 amino acids long. The entry retains the CDR3 DNA only, 39 bases that are in frame from base 1. The germline V gene sets CDR1 to MNHEY and CDR2 to SVGAGI. The investigation overall reported the following: The amount of clinical and demographic metadata varied by source and participant and was provided uncurated.

Recombination linked TRBV6-5 to TRBJ1-1; a tentative D match to TRBD1 spans 5 bases. Sequenced sample: peripheral blood. The clonotype was recovered from a person under 30 with COVID-19, enrolled during active disease. The CDR3 corresponds to CASSYNLGGEAFF. The DNA is as follows: TGTGCCAGCAGTTACAACTTGGGGGGTGAAGCTTTCTTT.